This T cell receptor beta chain appears in the sequencing data of a study of regulatory T cells in long-lasting Graves disease. Study outcomes and limitations: Comparison showed that persistent patients shared more public clonotypes (about 2,600) than new patients (about 970).

This CDR3 has 16 residues. Germline-derived CDR1 and CDR2 are LGHNA and YNFKEQ. The junction had 9 bases not matched to a gene; V was cut back by 4 bases and J by 4 bases. This clonotype has at least ten counts. Its antigen is currently unknown. Noted time point: newly diagnosed GD, antithyroid drugs for less than 3 months. RNA from PBMCs was the source of the TCR library. Investigators prepared the TCR beta libraries by applying iRepertoire HTBI primers and Arm-PCR of CDR3 regions. In TCRdb, the multiplex PCR reads were re-called with MiXCR into one record per CDR3 protein. The data contain hundreds of thousands of distinct CDR3 sequences, about a sixth of them singletons. This sample was also put to use in a study of T cells in Graves' hyperthyroidism and ophthalmopathy. From that paper: Lactation, pregnancy, other autoimmune disease or uncontrolled infection excluded patients. Blood shared most expanded thyroid clonotypes above 0.001.

The receptor's source is a woman in her 30s with Graves disease. This rearrangement joins TRBV4-2 to TRBJ1-1; 10 nucleotides agree with TRBD1. The material sequenced was peripheral blood mononuclear cells (PBMCs), taken at new diagnosis, from a patient treated with antithyroid drugs. The CDR3 DNA reads as TGTGCCAGCAGCCGTGGGACAGGGGAAGGTAGCACTGAAGCTTTCTTT. Its protein is CASSRGTGEGSTEAFF.